This TCR beta chain was obtained from a study of T cells in Graves' hyperthyroidism and ophthalmopathy. Study-wide findings and caveats: Most clonotypes expanded in the thyroid (above 0.001) were also present in blood.

The CDR3 regions of TCR beta were amplified from RNA transcripts. HTBI primers drove first-round RT-PCR of the TCR CDR3. TCRdb re-analysed the multiplex PCR reads in MiXCR, keeping a single row per CDR3 protein. The table lists about half a million distinct CDR3 sequences, around a quarter of them singletons, with roughly 12% in the top ten. For this clonotype: Its antigen is not known.

Subjects with ophthalmopathy showed a Clinical Activity Score no lower than 3, a NOSPECS grade no lower than 4, and a duration shorter than 3 months. Clinical symptoms, serum thyroxine, TRAb, thyroid ultrasound and orbital computed tomography established diagnosis. Trimming stripped 1 base from V and 11 bases from J, with 24 bases between. The CDR3 is 16 residues long. Germline-derived CDR1 and CDR2 are GTSNPN and SVGIG (reference sequence). The source is a woman aged 25 to 39 with Graves' ophthalmopathy. The sample consisted of blood. The V and J genes are TRBV30 and TRBJ1-5; no firm D call. This CDR3 reads CAWSAPTFTTPMAQHF. In nucleotides, the CDR3 is TGTGCCTGGAGTGCCCCCACCTTCACGACTCCAATGGCCCAGCATTTT. The whole variable domain, filled in from reference TRBV30 and TRBJ1-5, reads SQTIHQWPATLVQPVGSPLSLECTVEGTSNPNLYWYRQAAGRGLQLLFYSVGIGQISSEVPQNLSASRPQDRQFILSSKKLLLSDSGFYLCAWSAPTFTTPMAQHFGDGTRLSIL.